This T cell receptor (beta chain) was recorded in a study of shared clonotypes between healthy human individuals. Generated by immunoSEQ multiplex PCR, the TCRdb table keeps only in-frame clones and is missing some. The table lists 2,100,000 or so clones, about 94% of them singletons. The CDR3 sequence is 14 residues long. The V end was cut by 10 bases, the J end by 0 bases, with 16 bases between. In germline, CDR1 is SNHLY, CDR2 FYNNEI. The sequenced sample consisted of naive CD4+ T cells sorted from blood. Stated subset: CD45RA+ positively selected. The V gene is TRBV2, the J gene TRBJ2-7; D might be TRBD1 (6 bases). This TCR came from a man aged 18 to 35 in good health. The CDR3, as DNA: TGTGCCACCACAGGGAACGCCGTCTCCTACGAGCAGTACTTC. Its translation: CATTGNAVSYEQYF.